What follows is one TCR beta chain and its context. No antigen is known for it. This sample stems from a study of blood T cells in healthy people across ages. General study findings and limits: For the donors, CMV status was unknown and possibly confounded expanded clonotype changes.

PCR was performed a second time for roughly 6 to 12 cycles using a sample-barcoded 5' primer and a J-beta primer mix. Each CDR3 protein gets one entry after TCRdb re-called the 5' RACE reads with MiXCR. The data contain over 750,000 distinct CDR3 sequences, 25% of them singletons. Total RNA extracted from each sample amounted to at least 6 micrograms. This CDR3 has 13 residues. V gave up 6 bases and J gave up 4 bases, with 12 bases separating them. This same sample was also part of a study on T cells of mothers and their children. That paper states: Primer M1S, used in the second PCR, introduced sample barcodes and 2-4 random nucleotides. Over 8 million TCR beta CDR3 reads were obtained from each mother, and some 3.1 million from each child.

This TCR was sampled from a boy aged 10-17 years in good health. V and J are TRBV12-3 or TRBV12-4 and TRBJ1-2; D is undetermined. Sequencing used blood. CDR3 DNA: TGTGCCAGCAGCCGCTTGGACGGCTATGGCTACACCTTC. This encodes CASSRLDGYGYTF.